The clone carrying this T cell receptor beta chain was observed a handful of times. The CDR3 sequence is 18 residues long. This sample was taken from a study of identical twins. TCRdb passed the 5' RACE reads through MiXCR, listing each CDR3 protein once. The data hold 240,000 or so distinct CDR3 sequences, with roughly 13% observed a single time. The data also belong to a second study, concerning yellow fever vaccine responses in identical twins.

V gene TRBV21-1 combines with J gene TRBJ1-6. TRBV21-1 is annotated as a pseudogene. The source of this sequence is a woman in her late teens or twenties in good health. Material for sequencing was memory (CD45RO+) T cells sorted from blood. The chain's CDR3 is CASSKVLVLLGRNSPLHF. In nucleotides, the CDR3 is TGTGCCAGCAGCAAAGTATTGGTTTTGCTCGGGAGAAATTCACCCCTCCACTTT.